The next 21 T cell receptor beta chains were all read from a single sample in a study of shared clonotypes between healthy human individuals. Profiled with immunoSEQ multiplex PCR; TCRdb holds only in-frame clones, not every one. The sample yields around 2,000,000 clones, around 95% seen once. Specimen: naive CD4+ T cells sorted from blood. Subset indicated: CD45RA+ positively selected. Every receptor here comes from a man younger than 30 in good health.

V and J are TRBV7-9 and TRBJ2-3; 8 bases align to TRBD2. The CDR3 sequence is 14 residues long. V lost 3 bases, J lost 4 bases, and 3 bases stayed unmatched. The V gene's germline CDR1 is SEHNR and CDR2 FQNEAQ (reference sequence). CDR3 in amino acids: CASSFGLAADTQYF. DNA of the CDR3: TGTGCCAGCAGCTTCGGACTAGCAGCAGATACGCAGTATTTT. The full variable domain, rest sourced from reference TRBV7-9 and TRBJ2-3, is DTGVSQNPRHKITKRGQNVTFRCDPISEHNRLYWYRQTLGQGPEFLTYFQNEAQLEKSRLLSDRFSAERPKGSFSTLEIQRTEQGDSAMYLCASSFGLAADTQYFGPGTRLTVL.

The chain combines TRBV27 with TRBJ1-5, with D hard to call. This CDR3 has 14 amino acids. The V gene's germline CDR1 is MNHEY and CDR2 SMNVEV (reference sequence). With 3 bases removed from V and 1 base from J, the gap between germline ends came to 7 bases. For the CDR3, the DNA is TGTGCCAGCAGTTTCCTACAGAGCAATCAGCCCCAGCATTTT. Its protein is CASSFLQSNQPQHF.

The V and J genes are TRBV7-2 and TRBJ1-2, with unresolved D. The CDR3 covers 14 residues. Trimming removed 1 base from V and 3 bases from J, with 9 bases in between. In germline, CDR1 is SGHTA, CDR2 FQGNSA. CDR3 bases: TGTGCCAGCAGCTTAGTTCTGGCAGACTATGGCTACACCTTC. This gives the protein CASSLVLADYGYTF.

The chain is built from TRBV7-2 and TRBJ2-4; D tentatively fits TRBD1 or TRBD2 (5 bases each). From germline, CDR1 is SGHTA and CDR2 FQGNSA. The CDR3 totals 15 residues. V lost 4 bases and J 2 bases, leaving 12 bases between the germline ends. The CDR3 is CASSYPPGPKNIQYF. Written as DNA, the CDR3 is TGTGCCAGCAGCTACCCCCCGGGACCCAAAAACATTCAGTACTTC.

The count of this clone is one. V is TRBV10-1 and J is TRBJ2-2; D call uncertain. The length of the CDR3 is 13 residues. Between the trimmed V and J ends, which lost 3 bases and 7 bases, there was a span of 9 bases. From germline, CDR1 is WNHNN and CDR2 SYGVQD (reference sequence). The CDR3 region is CASSEGIGGELFF. CDR3 DNA sequence: TGCGCCAGCAGTGAAGGAATCGGCGGGGAGCTGTTTTTT.

The V and J genes are TRBV25-1 and TRBJ2-3; tentative D call: TRBD2 (6 bases). CDR1 and CDR2 from the germline V gene are MGHDK and SYGVNS. This CDR3 has 14 amino acids. The V end lost 5 bases, the J end lost 5 bases, and 14 bases lay between the germline ends. Here the CDR3 reads CASSSKTGGDTQYF. In DNA, the CDR3 is TGTGCCAGCAGTAGTAAGACCGGGGGAGATACGCAGTATTTT.

The CDR3 DNA is TGTGCCAGCAGAAGATCGGGACAGGGAAACCAGCCCCAGCATTTT. This codes for CASRRSGQGNQPQHF. This chain connects TRBV28 to TRBJ1-5, with TRBD1 matching over 9 bases. Unmatched junction bases numbered 10, after V lost 6 bases and J lost 7 bases. CDR1 is MDHEN and CDR2 is SYDVKM in the germline V gene. The CDR3 has 15 amino acids.

Of note for this clone: The sample contains more than one DNA sequence encoding this CDR3. The rearrangement joins TRBV2 to TRBJ1-2; D perhaps matches TRBD1 (5 bases). Germline lookup yields CDR1 SNHLY and CDR2 FYNNEI. Trimming left V 3 bases short and J 8 bases short, with 10 bases between. This CDR3 contains 12 residues. CDR3 coding DNA: TGTGCCAGCAGTGAGGGGGGATACGGCTACACCTTC. It encodes CASSEGGYGYTF.

This sequence joins TRBV4-1 and TRBJ1-1; D perhaps matches TRBD1 (5 bases). The CDR3 consists of 13 residues. Germline V CDR1 and CDR2: MGHRA, YSYEKL. The germline V and J ends were trimmed by 4 bases and 7 bases, with 13 bases remaining between them. DNA of the CDR3: TGCGCCAGCAGCCGAACCCCCGACAGTGAAGCTTTCTTT. As protein: CASSRTPDSEAFF.

This chain connects TRBV7-2 to TRBJ2-4; 7 bases are a match to TRBD2. V lost 0 bases and J lost 0; bases outside the gene matches: 8. Germline values: CDR1 SGHTA, CDR2 FQGNSA. This CDR3 is 18 amino acids long. The CDR3 reads CASSLALIAGEAKNIQYF. As DNA, the CDR3 is TGTGCCAGCAGCTTAGCGCTAATCGCGGGAGAAGCCAAAAACATTCAGTACTTC. Together with reference TRBV7-2 and TRBJ2-4, the CDR3 gives the full variable domain: GAGVSQSPSNKVTEKGKDVELRCDPISGHTALYWYRQSLGQGLEFLIYFQGNSAPDKSGLPSDRFSAERTGGSVSTLTIQRTQQEDSAVYLCASSLALIAGEAKNIQYFGAGTRLSVL.

The rearrangement joins TRBV6-1 to TRBJ1-5; D perhaps matches TRBD1 (5 bases). The CDR3 covers 15 residues. Trimming stripped 1 base from V and 9 bases from J, with 16 bases between. CDR1 and CDR2 (germline): MNHNS, SASEGT. The CDR3 spells CASSEDNRFTGPQHF. CDR3 nucleotide sequence: TGTGCCAGCAGTGAAGACAACAGGTTCACAGGGCCCCAGCATTTT.

This chain connects TRBV7-9 to TRBJ2-1; 11 bases align to TRBD1. With 3 bases clipped from V and 8 bases from J, the junction kept 3 bases outside the gene matches. Germline V gene sequence: CDR1 SEHNR, CDR2 FQNEAQ (reference sequence). The CDR3 sequence is 14 residues long. CDR3 amino acids: CASSFRTGGDEQFF. CDR3 nucleotides: TGTGCCAGCAGCTTCAGGACAGGGGGCGATGAGCAGTTCTTC.

The chain has TRBV6-6 and TRBJ1-2; the D is unclear. The CDR3 runs to 13 residues. Per germline, CDR1 MNHNY and CDR2 SVGAGI (reference sequence). Trimming removed 6 bases at V and 6 bases at J, with 14 bases between. The CDR3 nucleotides are TGTGCCAGCAGCGACCCCCTGATGAATGGCTACACCTTC. Residues: CASSDPLMNGYTF.

This clone was picked up one time. The sample holds other DNA sequences that translate to the same CDR3. This chain links TRBV30 with TRBJ2-5; D remains unclear. Trimming removed 2 bases from V and 5 bases from J, with 9 bases in between. The CDR3 spans 12 residues. CDR1 and CDR2 (germline): GTSNPN, SVGIG (reference sequence). The CDR3 is CAWSRGPETQYF. The CDR3 nucleotides are TGTGCCTGGAGTAGAGGACCGGAGACCCAGTACTTC.

The chain uses TRBV29-1 and TRBJ2-1; D possibly uses TRBD1 or TRBD2 (5 bases each). CDR3 length: 14 residues. Trimming removed 6 bases from V and 4 bases from J, with 16 bases in between. Germline values: CDR1 SQVTM, CDR2 ANQGSEA. Written as DNA, the CDR3 is TGCAGCGTAGGCCGACTCGGGGCATACAATGAGCAGTTCTTC. Protein product: CSVGRLGAYNEQFF.

In the case of this clone: Additional DNA sequences in this sample encode the identical CDR3. The V gene is TRBV15, the J gene TRBJ2-7; a weak D match, TRBD1 (6 bases). This CDR3 comprises 14 residues. Trimming pared 0 bases from V and 3 bases from J, leaving 9 bases between. Germline V gene lookup returns CDR1 LNHNV and CDR2 YYDKDF (reference sequence). The CDR3 is CATSRDLDSYEQYF. The CDR3 region has the DNA TGTGCCACCAGCAGAGATCTGGACAGCTACGAGCAGTACTTC. Drawing the rest from reference TRBV15 and TRBJ2-7, the complete variable domain is DAMVIQNPRYQVTQFGKPVTLSCSQTLNHNVMYWYQQKSSQAPKLLFHYYDKDFNNEADTPDNFQSRRPNTSFCFLDIRSPGLGDTAMYLCATSRDLDSYEQYFGPGTRLTVT.

The gene calls are TRBV28 and TRBJ2-1; 10 bases match TRBD2. Per germline, CDR1 MDHEN and CDR2 SYDVKM. J gave up 2 bases and V 2 bases, and 3 bases lay outside the gene matches. The CDR3 spans 16 residues. The CDR3 loop is CASSLIAGGAYNEQFF. The CDR3 coding sequence is TGTGCCAGCAGTTTAATAGCGGGGGGCGCCTACAATGAGCAGTTCTTC.

The genes are TRBV7-6 and TRBJ2-7; 9 bases line up with TRBD1. V shed 5 bases, J shed 3 bases, and the junction held 8 bases outside the gene matches. The CDR3 consists of 15 residues. Germline loops: CDR1 SGHVS, CDR2 FNYEAQ. The CDR3 spells CASSLSGTGIYEQYF. The CDR3 DNA sequence: TGTGCCAGCAGCCTGTCCGGGACAGGGATCTACGAGCAGTACTTC.

About this clone: The sample has other DNA sequences that encode this CDR3 too. This chain connects TRBV5-1 to TRBJ2-2, with D uncertain. This CDR3 is 14 amino acids long. The germline CDR1 and CDR2 sequences are SGHRS and YFSETQ. Deletions cut 1 base from V and 2 bases from J, with 6 bases between. CDR3 region: CASSLRLNTGELFF. The CDR3, as DNA: TGCGCCAGCAGCTTGCGGCTAAACACCGGGGAGCTGTTTTTT. Looking up the rest from reference TRBV5-1 and TRBJ2-2 gives the full variable domain: KAGVTQTPRYLIKTRGQQVTLSCSPISGHRSVSWYQQTPGQGLQFLFEYFSETQRNKGNFPGRFSGRQFSNSRSEMNVSTLELGDSALYLCASSLRLNTGELFFGEGSRLTVL.

The chain joins TRBV5-6 to TRBJ1-1, with D uncertain. V shed 0 bases and J shed 3 bases, with 12 bases lying between them. Germline CDR1 SGHDT, CDR2 YYEEEE. This CDR3 is built from 15 residues. The CDR3 DNA is TGTGCCAGCAGCTTGGGGTCCCTGAGGGACACTGAAGCTTTCTTT. Translating it yields CASSLGSLRDTEAFF.

The chain uses TRBV9 and TRBJ1-3, with 7 bases identical to TRBD1. The V and J ends lost 3 bases and 3 bases, in that order; junction bases with no gene match: 9. The CDR3 is 16 residues long. From germline, CDR1 is SGDLS and CDR2 YYNGEE. The CDR3 here is CASSAVRQGGGNTIYF. The CDR3 coding sequence is TGTGCCAGCAGCGCCGTTCGTCAGGGGGGTGGAAACACCATATATTTT. Supplemented by reference TRBV9 and TRBJ1-3, the full variable domain reads DSGVTQTPKHLITATGQRVTLRCSPRSGDLSVYWYQQSLDQGLQFLIQYYNGEERAKGNILERFSAQQFPDLHSELNLSSLELGDSALYFCASSAVRQGGGNTIYFGEGSWLTVV.